This T cell receptor beta chain was captured by sequencing in a study of T cell repertoires in cytomegalovirus infection. Study in general: Carrying CMV and the relevant HLA type showed in public TCR beta signatures.

With respect to this clonotype: Its antigen is unidentified.

Using its own MiXCR run on the reads, TCRdb lists one record per CDR3 protein. The repertoire consists of 150,000 to 200,000 distinct CDR3 sequences, with approximately 15% occurring once and the leading ten covering around 27%. This CDR3 contains 16 residues. Per germline, CDR1 SEHNR and CDR2 FQNEAQ (reference sequence). Trimming stripped 8 bases from V and 2 bases from J, with 21 bases between. Study outcomes and limitations: CMV-specific TCR beta clonotypes restricted by HLA-C dominated the ex vivo response. Carriers of CMV and the relevant HLA type were discriminated by public TCR beta frequency.

Sequenced sample: PBMCs. This TCR came from a human donor in good health (CMV status not recorded). Some clones in this sample may be carry-over from other donors' samples. This chain joins TRBV7-9 and TRBJ1-2, with a weak D call TRBD1 (5 bases). The CDR3, as DNA: TGTGCCAGCGGGCCCGGGGGACTTCTAGGGAACTATGGCTACACCTTC. As protein: CASGPGGLLGNYGYTF.